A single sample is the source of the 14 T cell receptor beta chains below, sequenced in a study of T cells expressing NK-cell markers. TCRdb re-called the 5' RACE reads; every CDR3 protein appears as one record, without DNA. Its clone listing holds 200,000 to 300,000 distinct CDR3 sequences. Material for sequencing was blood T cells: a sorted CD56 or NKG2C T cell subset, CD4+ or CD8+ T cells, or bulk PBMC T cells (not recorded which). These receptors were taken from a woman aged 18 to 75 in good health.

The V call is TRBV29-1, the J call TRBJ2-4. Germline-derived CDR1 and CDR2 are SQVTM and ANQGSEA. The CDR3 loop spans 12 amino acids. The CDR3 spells CSVSDVENIQYF.

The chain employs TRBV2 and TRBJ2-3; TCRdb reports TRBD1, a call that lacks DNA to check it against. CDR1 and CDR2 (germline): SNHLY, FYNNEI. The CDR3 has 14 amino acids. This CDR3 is CASMNPSPGDTQYF.

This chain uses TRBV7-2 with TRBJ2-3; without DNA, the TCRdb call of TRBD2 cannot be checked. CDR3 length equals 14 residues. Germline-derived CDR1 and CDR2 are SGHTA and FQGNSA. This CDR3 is CASSPISLADTQYF.

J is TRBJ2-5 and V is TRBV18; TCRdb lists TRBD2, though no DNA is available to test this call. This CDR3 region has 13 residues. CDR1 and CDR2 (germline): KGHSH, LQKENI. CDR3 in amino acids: CASSLRDGETQYF. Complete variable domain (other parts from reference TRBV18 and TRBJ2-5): NAGVMQNPRHLVRRRGQEARLRCSPMKGHSHVYWYRQLPEEGLKFMVYLQKENIIDESGMPKERFSAEFPKEGPSILRIQQVVRGDSAAYFCASSLRDGETQYFGPGTRLLVL.

The CDR3 region is CASSPSAGGLYNEQFF. The genes are TRBV3-1 and TRBJ2-1; with no DNA, the TCRdb D assignment of TRBD2 cannot be verified. The CDR3 contains 16 residues. Per the germline V gene, CDR1 is LGHDT and CDR2 is YNNKEL (reference sequence).

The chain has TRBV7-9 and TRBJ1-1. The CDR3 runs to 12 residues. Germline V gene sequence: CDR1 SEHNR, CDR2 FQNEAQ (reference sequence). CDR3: CASSLRVDEAFF.

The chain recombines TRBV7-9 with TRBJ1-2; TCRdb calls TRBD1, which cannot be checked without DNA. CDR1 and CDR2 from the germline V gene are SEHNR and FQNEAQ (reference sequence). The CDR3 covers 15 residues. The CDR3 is CASSPGTLGTWGYTF. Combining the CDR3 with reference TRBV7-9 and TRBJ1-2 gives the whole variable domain DTGVSQNPRHKITKRGQNVTFRCDPISEHNRLYWYRQTLGQGPEFLTYFQNEAQLEKSRLLSDRFSAERPKGSFSTLEIQRTEQGDSAMYLCASSPGTLGTWGYTFGSGTRLTVV.

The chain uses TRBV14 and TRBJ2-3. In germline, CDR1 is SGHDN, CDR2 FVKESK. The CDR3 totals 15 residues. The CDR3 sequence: CASSLQALSTDTQYF.

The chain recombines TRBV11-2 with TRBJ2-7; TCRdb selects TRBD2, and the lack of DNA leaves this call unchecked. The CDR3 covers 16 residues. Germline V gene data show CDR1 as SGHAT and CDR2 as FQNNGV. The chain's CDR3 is CASSLDLIAGSVEQYF.

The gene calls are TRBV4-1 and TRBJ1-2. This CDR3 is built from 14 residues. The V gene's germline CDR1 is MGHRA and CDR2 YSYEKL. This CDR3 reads CASSQDADNYGYTF.

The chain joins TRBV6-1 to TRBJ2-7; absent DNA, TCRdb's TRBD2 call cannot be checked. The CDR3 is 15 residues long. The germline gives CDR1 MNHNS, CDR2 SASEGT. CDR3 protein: CASRGTSGVSYEQYF.

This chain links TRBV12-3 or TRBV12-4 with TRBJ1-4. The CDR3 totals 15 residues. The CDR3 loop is CASSTYAATNEKLFF.

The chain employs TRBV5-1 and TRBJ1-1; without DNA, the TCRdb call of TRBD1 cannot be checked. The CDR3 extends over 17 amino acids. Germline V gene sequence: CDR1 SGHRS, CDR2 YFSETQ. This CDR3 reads CASSLPRGGAMNTEAFF.

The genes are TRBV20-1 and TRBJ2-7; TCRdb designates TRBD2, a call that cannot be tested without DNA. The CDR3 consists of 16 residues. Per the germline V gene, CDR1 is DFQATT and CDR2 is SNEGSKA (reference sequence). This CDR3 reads CSARDPGGQSAYEQYF.